A selection of T cell receptor beta chains follows, all from one sample in a study of blood T cells in healthy people across ages. TCRdb passed the 5' RACE reads through MiXCR, listing each CDR3 protein once. The data hold 710,000 or so distinct CDR3 sequences, with about a third observed a single time. The sequenced sample consisted of blood. The receptors were sampled from a woman older than 75 in good health. The CDR3 runs from the conserved cysteine through the conserved F or W. The order of the fields is clone size, V gene, J gene, D gene, CDR3 DNA, CDR3 protein. D genes are given only for firm matches. Some rows have no size entry. The others give once, few or many, or a class for an expanded clone.

.	TRBV5-1	TRBJ2-5	TRBD1	TGCGCCAGCAGCTTTTTTGGACAGGGTCCAGATGGGGAGCAGTACTTC	CASSFFGQGPDGEQYF
many	TRBV6-5	TRBJ1-6	.	TGTGCCAGCAGCCACCCCAATTCACCCCTCCACTTT	CASSHPNSPLHF
many	TRBV29-1	TRBJ2-7	.	TGCAGCGTTGAAGCTCATGGGGCACGGGACGTCGAGCAGTACTTC	CSVEAHGARDVEQYF
many	TRBV10-3	TRBJ1-5	TRBD1	TGTGCCATCAGGGGGGACAGGGGCAATCAGCCCCAGCATTTT	CAIRGDRGNQPQHF
.	TRBV13	TRBJ2-7	TRBD1	TGTGCCAGCAGCCCACGGACAGGGGAGAAGCAGTACTTC	CASSPRTGEKQYF
many	TRBV20-1	TRBJ1-5	TRBD1	TGCAGTGCGGCAGCCCGGGACAGGGGGAATCAGCCCCAGCATTTT	CSAAARDRGNQPQHF
.	TRBV11-2	TRBJ2-1	TRBD2	TGTGCCAGCAGCCTACCTTTTACTAGCGGGGGTGAGCAGTTCTTC	CASSLPFTSGGEQFF
.	TRBV7-3	TRBJ2-3	TRBD2	TGTGCCAGCGCTCGGGGGGGGAGCACAGATACGCAGTATTTT	CASARGGSTDTQYF
many	TRBV5-5	TRBJ2-1	.	TGTGCCAGCAGCTTGGACAGGGCATACAATGAGCAGTTCTTC	CASSLDRAYNEQFF
.	TRBV4-1	TRBJ2-7	TRBD2	TGCGCCAGCAGCCGGGGACTAGCTGTCGACTACGAGCAGTACTTC	CASSRGLAVDYEQYF
.	TRBV6-6	TRBJ1-5	.	TGTGCCAGCAGTTACTCGCCCAGCCTCGACCAGCATTTT	CASSYSPSLDQHF
many	TRBV4-3	TRBJ1-2	.	TGCGCCAGCAGCCGCCTACGGGAGGGCCAAGGGGCCTACACCTTC	CASSRLREGQGAYTF
many	TRBV6-2/TRBV6-3	TRBJ2-1	.	TGTGCCAGCACTCCCGGGGATCGGTACAATGAGCAGTTCTTC	CASTPGDRYNEQFF
many	TRBV7-2	TRBJ2-6	.	TGTGCCAGCAGCTTAGAGGGTCAGGGCTCGGGGGCCAACGTCCTGACTTTC	CASSLEGQGSGANVLTF
.	TRBV20-1	TRBJ2-3	.	TGCAGTGCCCAAAAGGGGTCAGACACAGATACGCAGTATTTT	CSAQKGSDTDTQYF
.	TRBV9	TRBJ2-7	.	TGTGCCAGCAGCACCCCCGTGAGTTTGGTATACGAGCAGTACTTC	CASSTPVSLVYEQYF
many	TRBV27	TRBJ1-4	TRBD1	TGTGCCAGCAGCCGGACAGGGGGAGAAAAACTGTTTTTT	CASSRTGGEKLFF
.	TRBV19	TRBJ1-5	.	TGTGCCAGTAGTATGGTGAGGGATCAGCCCCAGCATTTT	CASSMVRDQPQHF
.	TRBV6-2/TRBV6-3	TRBJ2-5	TRBD2	TGTGCCAGCGGTTACGAGGGCGGGGGGCCCTACAATGAGCAGTACTTC	CASGYEGGGPYNEQYF
.	TRBV6-1	TRBJ1-2	.	TGTGCCAGCAGGGAAGTGAGGGGAAACTATGGCTACACCTTC	CASREVRGNYGYTF
many	TRBV18	TRBJ2-3	TRBD1	TGTGCCAGCTCACCAGACAGGGGGCTCACAGATACGCAGTATTTT	CASSPDRGLTDTQYF
.	TRBV12-5	TRBJ2-5	.	TGTGCTAGTGGTTTGCAGGGACTGAACCAAGAGACCCAGTACTTC	CASGLQGLNQETQYF
many	TRBV7-2	TRBJ2-7	TRBD1	TGTGCCAGCAGCTTTGGGACAGGAGCCTACGAGCAGTACTTC	CASSFGTGAYEQYF
few	TRBV7-2	TRBJ2-7	.	TGTGCCAGCAGCCCGAGACTGGACTACGAGCAGTACTTC	CASSPRLDYEQYF
.	TRBV20-1	TRBJ2-3	.	TGCAGTGTGATTTCGGGGGGCTTCACAGATACGCAGTATTTT	CSVISGGFTDTQYF
many	TRBV21-1	TRBJ2-1	.	TGTGCCAGCAGCAAAGAGGGGACTAGCGGACCGTTCAGCGAATACAATGAGCAGTTCTTC	CASSKEGTSGPFSEYNEQFF
few	TRBV14	TRBJ2-2	.	TGTGCCAGCAGTAAAGGTGAAGGAAGGACCGGGGAGCTGTTTTTT	CASSKGEGRTGELFF
many	TRBV5-4	TRBJ2-3	.	TGTGCCAGCAGCTTGGGGTCCAGGGGCCAAACGCAGTATTTT	CASSLGSRGQTQYF
many	TRBV14	TRBJ2-3	.	TGTGCCAGCAGCCAAGATGATTGGGCAGATACGCAGTATTTT	CASSQDDWADTQYF
many	TRBV24-1	TRBJ2-1	.	TGTGCCACCAGTAGTTATGGGAATGAGCAGTTCTTC	CATSSYGNEQFF
many	TRBV5-1	TRBJ2-7	TRBD2	TGCGCCAGCAGCCCTGAAGGTTCTGCGGGGGGGCCTTACGAGCAGTACTTC	CASSPEGSAGGPYEQYF
.	TRBV11-2	TRBJ2-3	.	TGTGCCAGCAGCTTAGATGCGGGTTTGACGCAGTATTTT	CASSLDAGLTQYF
.	TRBV4-3	TRBJ2-3	TRBD2	TGCGCCAGCAGCCAAGATCTGCTAGCGGGGGCCTCTTCCACAGATACGCAGTATTTT	CASSQDLLAGASSTDTQYF
many	TRBV7-3	TRBJ2-6	TRBD1	TGTGCCAGCAGCCGCCCCGTTCTAGGGGGCAGCACTTTGAGATCTGGGGCCAACGTCCTGACTTTC	CASSRPVLGGSTLRSGANVLTF
many	TRBV12-3/TRBV12-4	TRBJ2-5	TRBD1	TGTGCCAGCAGTTTAGGAATTGTGGACAGGGCGACCCAGTACTTC	CASSLGIVDRATQYF
.	TRBV30	TRBJ2-3	.	TGTGCCTGGAGTACAAAGGGATCAGATACGCAGTATTTT	CAWSTKGSDTQYF
.	TRBV6-5	TRBJ1-1	.	TGTGCCAGCAGTCGACCCACCGTTGGGGCGGGGACTGAAGCTTTCTTT	CASSRPTVGAGTEAFF
many	TRBV7-2	TRBJ2-1	.	TGTGCCAGCAGCCGTTCCGGGACTCCTTCCTACAATGAGCAGTTCTTC	CASSRSGTPSYNEQFF
few	TRBV18	TRBJ1-6	.	TGTGCCAGCTCACCCTTCTCGGCGACGGGAGGGTGGGATTCACCCCTCCACTTT	CASSPFSATGGWDSPLHF
many	TRBV18	TRBJ1-2	.	TGTGCCAGCTCACCGGTTGAGTTCCCCTATGGCTACACCTTC	CASSPVEFPYGYTF
many	TRBV9	TRBJ2-3	TRBD1	TGTGCCAGCAGCGTGGGGACAGGGGGCACAGATACGCAGTATTTT	CASSVGTGGTDTQYF
many	TRBV12-3/TRBV12-4	TRBJ2-1	.	TGTGCCAGCAGTAGGGCTAGAGTAGGAAATGAGCAGTTCTTC	CASSRARVGNEQFF
many	TRBV9	TRBJ1-1	.	TGTGCCAGCAGCCATAATGTGGGTGGGACTGAAGCTTTCTTT	CASSHNVGGTEAFF
.	TRBV7-8	TRBJ2-7	.	TGTGCCAGCAGCTTAGAGGGACCCCGGGCCTACGAGCAGTACTTC	CASSLEGPRAYEQYF
many	TRBV7-2	TRBJ1-5	.	TGTGCCAGCAGCTTTTACCCGTCTCCTGAGCCCCAGCATTTT	CASSFYPSPEPQHF
many	TRBV7-6	TRBJ2-1	TRBD2	TGTGCCAGCAGTCTAGCGGGGGGGCTAGGAGAGCAGTTCTTC	CASSLAGGLGEQFF
many	TRBV29-1	TRBJ1-1	.	TGCAGCGTTGCCGCGGGGAGGGACACTGAAGCTTTCTTT	CSVAAGRDTEAFF
.	TRBV21-1	TRBJ1-2	.	TGTGCCAGCAGCAAAGGGGGTCCCTATGGCTACACCTTC	CASSKGGPYGYTF
many	TRBV7-2	TRBJ2-3	TRBD1	TGTGCCAGCAGCTTAGCCGGTGGGACAGTTCGTGATACGCAGTATTTT	CASSLAGGTVRDTQYF
.	TRBV7-6	TRBJ1-1	TRBD1	TGTGCCAGCAGCTTAGGGCCGGGACAGGCCGGGGGAACTGAAGCTTTCTTT	CASSLGPGQAGGTEAFF
.	TRBV29-1	TRBJ2-5	TRBD1	TGCAGCGACCGACAGGGCATCGGGGAGACCCAGTACTTC	CSDRQGIGETQYF
many	TRBV12-3/TRBV12-4	TRBJ2-7	.	TGTGCCAGCAGTTTCGAGGCAGGAGGCTACCAGCAGTACTTC	CASSFEAGGYQQYF
many	TRBV12-3/TRBV12-4	TRBJ2-1	.	TGTGCCAGCAGTTTACTTGGCTTCAACGCTGAGCAGTTCTTC	CASSLLGFNAEQFF